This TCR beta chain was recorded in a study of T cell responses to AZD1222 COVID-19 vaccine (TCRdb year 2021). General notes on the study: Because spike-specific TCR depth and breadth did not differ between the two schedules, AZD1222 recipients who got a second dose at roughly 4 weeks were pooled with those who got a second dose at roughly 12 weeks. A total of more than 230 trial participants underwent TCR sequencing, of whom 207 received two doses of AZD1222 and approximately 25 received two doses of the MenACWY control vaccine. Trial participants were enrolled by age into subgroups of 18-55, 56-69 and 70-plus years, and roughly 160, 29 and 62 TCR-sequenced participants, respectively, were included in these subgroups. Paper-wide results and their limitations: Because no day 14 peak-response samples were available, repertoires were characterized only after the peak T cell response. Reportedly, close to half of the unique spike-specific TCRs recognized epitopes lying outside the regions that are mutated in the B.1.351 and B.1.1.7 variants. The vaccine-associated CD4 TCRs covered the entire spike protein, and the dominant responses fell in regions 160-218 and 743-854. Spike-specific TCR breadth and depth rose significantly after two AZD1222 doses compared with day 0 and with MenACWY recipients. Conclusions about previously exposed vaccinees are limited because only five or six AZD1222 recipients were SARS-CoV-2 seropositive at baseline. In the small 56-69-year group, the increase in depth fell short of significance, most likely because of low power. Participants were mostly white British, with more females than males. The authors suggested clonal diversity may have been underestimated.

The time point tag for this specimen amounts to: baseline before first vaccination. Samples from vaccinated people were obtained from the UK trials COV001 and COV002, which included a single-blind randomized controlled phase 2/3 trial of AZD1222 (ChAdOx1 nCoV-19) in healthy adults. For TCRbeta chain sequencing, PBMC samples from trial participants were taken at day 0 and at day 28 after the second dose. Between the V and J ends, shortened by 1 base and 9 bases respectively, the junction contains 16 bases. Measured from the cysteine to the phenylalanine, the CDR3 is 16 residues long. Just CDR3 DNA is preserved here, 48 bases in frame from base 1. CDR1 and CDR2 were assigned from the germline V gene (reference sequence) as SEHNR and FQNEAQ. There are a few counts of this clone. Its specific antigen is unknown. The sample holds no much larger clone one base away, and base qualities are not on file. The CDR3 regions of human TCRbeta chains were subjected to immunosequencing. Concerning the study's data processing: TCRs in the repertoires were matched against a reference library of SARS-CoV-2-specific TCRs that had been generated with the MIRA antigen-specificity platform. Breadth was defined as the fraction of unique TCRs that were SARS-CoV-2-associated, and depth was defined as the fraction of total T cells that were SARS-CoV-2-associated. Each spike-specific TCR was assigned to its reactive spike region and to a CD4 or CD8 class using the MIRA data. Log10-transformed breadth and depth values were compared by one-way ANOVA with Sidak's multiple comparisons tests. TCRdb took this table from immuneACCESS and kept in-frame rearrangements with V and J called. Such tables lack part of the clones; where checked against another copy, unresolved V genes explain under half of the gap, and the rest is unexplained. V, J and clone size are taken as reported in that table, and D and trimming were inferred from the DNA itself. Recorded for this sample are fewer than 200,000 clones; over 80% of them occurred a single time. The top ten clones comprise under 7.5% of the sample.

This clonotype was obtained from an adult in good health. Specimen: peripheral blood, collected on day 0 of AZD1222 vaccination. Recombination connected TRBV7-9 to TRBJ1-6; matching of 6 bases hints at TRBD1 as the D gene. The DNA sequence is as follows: TGTGCCAGCAGCTTAGTGTCGGGGGGGGCCTCTTCACCCCTCCACTTT. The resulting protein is CASSLVSGGASSPLHF.